One and the same sample provided the 25 T cell receptor beta chains below, sequenced in a study of T cell responses to AZD1222 COVID-19 vaccine. Repertoires were generated with immunoSEQ multiplex PCR, while TCRdb's copy carries only in-frame clones and drops some. The sample consists of around 62,000 clones, approximately 90% of them appearing once. The sample here was peripheral blood, taken on day 0 of AZD1222 vaccination. The receptors originated from an adult in good health.

This clone was recorded only once. The V and J genes are TRBV5-1 and TRBJ1-2; D ambiguous. Trimming pared 2 bases from V and 7 bases from J, leaving 9 bases between. The germline gives CDR1 SGHRS, CDR2 YFSETQ. The CDR3 length is 12 residues. CDR3 in amino acids: CASSFAGAGYTF. The CDR3 DNA reads TGCGCCAGCAGCTTCGCGGGCGCTGGCTACACCTTC.

CDR3 protein: CATSRDRGEETQYF. Here the CDR3 DNA reads TGTGCCACCAGCAGAGATAGGGGGGAGGAGACCCAGTACTTC. The rearrangement links TRBV15 to TRBJ2-5; D may correspond to TRBD1 or TRBD2 (6 bases each). V gave up 0 bases and J gave up 5 bases, with 10 bases separating them. Germline assignment: CDR1 LNHNV and CDR2 YYDKDF (reference sequence). The CDR3 covers 14 residues.

The rearrangement links TRBV5-1 to TRBJ2-3; D tentatively fits TRBD1 or TRBD2 (5 bases each). Trimming removed 4 bases from V and 6 bases from J, with 21 bases in between. Germline CDR1 reads SGHRS; CDR2 reads YFSETQ. The CDR3 has 16 residues. This CDR3 reads CASSAPGPTIKDTQYF. CDR3 bases: TGCGCCAGCAGCGCCCCGGGACCCACCATCAAGGATACGCAGTATTTT.

The chain couples TRBV2 to TRBJ1-4; 8 nucleotides agree with TRBD1. Trimming at V came to 4 bases and at J to 5 bases, leaving 3 bases not matched to a gene. The CDR3 is 14 amino acids. CDR1 is SNHLY and CDR2 is FYNNEI in the germline V gene. The CDR3 protein is CASSGQGLNEKLFF. DNA for the CDR3: TGTGCCAGCAGTGGACAGGGGCTAAATGAAAAACTGTTTTTT. Using reference TRBV2 and TRBJ1-4 for the parts outside the CDR3, the full variable domain is EPEVTQTPSHQVTQMGQEVILRCVPISNHLYFYWYRQILGQKVEFLVSFYNNEISEKSEIFDDQFSVERPDGSNFTLKIRSTKLEDSAMYFCASSGQGLNEKLFFGSGTQLSVL.

J is TRBJ1-2 and V is TRBV4-2; TRBD1 matches 9 bases. This CDR3 has 14 amino acids. Losses at the gene ends were 6 bases for V and 2 bases for J; bases not matched to a gene: 4. The germline V gene has CDR1 LGHNA and CDR2 YNFKEQ. This chain's CDR3 is CASRGTGTNYGYTF. CDR3 nucleotide sequence: TGTGCCAGCAGAGGGACAGGGACCAACTATGGCTACACCTTC.

This clone was seen a few times. V is TRBV13 and J is TRBJ1-2; D is ambiguous. Between the trimmed V and J ends, which lost 3 bases and 0 bases, there was a span of 5 bases. The CDR3 is 13 residues long. Germline CDR1 and CDR2: PRHDT and FYEKMQ (reference sequence). In DNA form, the CDR3 reads TGTGCCAGCAGCTTTGGAGCTAACTATGGCTACACCTTC. Amino acids: CASSFGANYGYTF.

In DNA form, the CDR3 reads TGTGCCAGCAGTTACTCGACGCAGGGTGGGACTGAAGCTTTCTTT. As protein: CASSYSTQGGTEAFF. The V and J genes are TRBV6-5 and TRBJ1-1, with D maybe TRBD1 (5 bases). This CDR3 contains 15 residues. CDR1 MNHEY and CDR2 SVGAGI come from the germline V gene. V was pared by 0 bases and J by 5 bases, with 13 bases between.

This chain connects TRBV5-1 to TRBJ1-2; D possibly corresponds to TRBD1 (6 bases). This CDR3 is 16 amino acids long. The germline CDR1 and CDR2 sequences are SGHRS and YFSETQ. The V and J ends lost 0 bases and 2 bases respectively, with 14 bases between them. CDR3: CASSLVAGTGNYGYTF. In DNA form, the CDR3 reads TGCGCCAGCAGCTTGGTTGCAGGAACAGGGAACTATGGCTACACCTTC.

J is TRBJ1-5 and V is TRBV18; 9 bases are shared with TRBD1. Germline V gives CDR1 KGHSH, CDR2 LQKENI. This CDR3 is 13 amino acids long. V gave up 5 bases and J gave up 7 bases; unmatched junction bases: 3. This chain's CDR3 is CASSSTGGQPQHF. In DNA, the CDR3 is TGTGCCAGCTCATCGACAGGGGGACAGCCCCAGCATTTT.

V gene TRBV11-2 combines with J gene TRBJ2-2; TRBD1 might be the D (7 bases). The germline gives CDR1 SGHAT, CDR2 FQNNGV. Deletions cut 5 bases from V and 6 bases from J, with 13 bases between. The CDR3 loop spans 14 amino acids. CDR3 amino acids: CASSPGGWPGELFF. The CDR3 DNA is TGTGCCAGCAGCCCAGGGGGGTGGCCCGGGGAGCTGTTTTTT. Using reference TRBV11-2 and TRBJ2-2 for the parts outside the CDR3, the full variable domain is EAGVAQSPRYKIIEKRQSVAFWCNPISGHATLYWYQQILGQGPKLLIQFQNNGVVDDSQLPKDRFSAERLKGVDSTLKIQPAKLEDSAVYLCASSPGGWPGELFFGEGSRLTVL.

The rearrangement links TRBV5-1 to TRBJ2-7; D perhaps matches TRBD1 (6 bases). The CDR3 contains 14 residues. Germline V gene sequence: CDR1 SGHRS, CDR2 YFSETQ. Trimming removed 1 base from V and 0 bases from J, with 8 bases in between. In nucleotides, the CDR3 is TGCGCCAGCAGCTTGCAGGGGCCCTCCTACGAGCAGTACTTC. This gives the protein CASSLQGPSYEQYF.

CDR3 protein: CASSQLRGYEQYF. The CDR3 nucleotides read TGCGCCAGCAGCCAACTACGGGGCTACGAGCAGTACTTC. The chain employs TRBV5-1 and TRBJ2-7, with D maybe TRBD2 (5 bases). The germline V and J ends were trimmed by 4 bases and 3 bases, with 11 bases remaining between them. The CDR3 totals 13 residues. CDR1 and CDR2 (germline): SGHRS, YFSETQ.

V gene TRBV2 combines with J gene TRBJ2-1; TRBD2 matches at 10 bases. Germline trimming cut 7 bases from V and 4 bases from J; bases unmatched to any gene: 7. The germline gives CDR1 SNHLY, CDR2 FYNNEI. The CDR3 is 15 residues long. Written as DNA, the CDR3 is TGTGCCAGCACCCAGCGGACTAGCGGATACAATGAGCAGTTCTTC. Translation: CASTQRTSGYNEQFF.

The chain carries TRBV30 and TRBJ2-3; D ambiguous. V dropped 3 bases and J dropped 0 bases, with 13 bases sitting between them. CDR1 GTSNPN and CDR2 SVGIG come from the germline V gene (reference sequence). This CDR3 is 15 amino acids long. The CDR3 DNA is TGTGCCTGGAGAATGACCCAGTCTAGCACAGATACGCAGTATTTT. It yields the protein CAWRMTQSSTDTQYF.

This chain joins TRBV5-1 and TRBJ1-3, with D unresolved. The CDR3 covers 14 residues. CDR1 and CDR2 (germline): SGHRS, YFSETQ. The V end was cut by 0 bases, the J end by 4 bases, with 8 bases between. The CDR3 sequence: CASSLGAAGNTIYF. The CDR3 region has the DNA TGCGCCAGCAGCTTGGGGGCGGCGGGAAACACCATATATTTT.

This chain uses TRBV5-5 with TRBJ1-1; 9 bases align to TRBD1. The CDR3 length is 17 residues. Per the germline V gene, CDR1 is SGHKS and CDR2 is YYEKEE (reference sequence). V was pared by 2 bases and J by 6 bases, with 14 bases of the junction left unmatched. The chain's CDR3 is CASSFFIGGTGSPEAFF. The CDR3 DNA follows: TGTGCCAGCAGCTTTTTTATAGGAGGGACAGGGTCTCCTGAAGCTTTCTTT.

The chain links TRBV5-1 to TRBJ2-4; 11 nucleotides align to TRBD1. CDR1 and CDR2 from the germline V gene are SGHRS and YFSETQ. The J segment lost 2 bases and the V segment lost 4 bases, leaving 5 bases of the junction unmatched. CDR3 length: 16 amino acids. The DNA of the CDR3 is TGCGCCAGCAGCAGAGGACAGGGGGCCTCCAAAAACATTCAGTACTTC. It codes for CASSRGQGASKNIQYF. The entire variable domain, with the rest obtained from reference TRBV5-1 and TRBJ2-4, is as follows: KAGVTQTPRYLIKTRGQQVTLSCSPISGHRSVSWYQQTPGQGLQFLFEYFSETQRNKGNFPGRFSGRQFSNSRSEMNVSTLELGDSALYLCASSRGQGASKNIQYFGAGTRLSVL.

This chain connects TRBV2 to TRBJ1-4; 11 nucleotides agree with TRBD1. In germline, CDR1 is SNHLY, CDR2 FYNNEI. V shed 6 bases, J shed 6 bases, and the junction held 3 bases outside the gene matches. The CDR3 is 14 amino acids. CDR3 sequence: CASRLGQGDEKLFF. Written as DNA, the CDR3 is TGTGCCAGCAGGCTGGGACAGGGGGATGAAAAACTGTTTTTT.

This clone appeared a few times. This sequence joins TRBV27 and TRBJ1-6; D is uncertain. There are 14 residues in the CDR3. Per the germline V gene, CDR1 is MNHEY and CDR2 is SMNVEV (reference sequence). The ends were cut back, 2 bases at V and 3 bases at J, with 5 bases in the middle. CDR3 protein: CASSLIRYNSPLHF. In DNA, the CDR3 is TGTGCCAGCAGTTTAATCCGCTATAATTCACCCCTCCACTTT.

The chain combines TRBV18 with TRBJ1-1, with a possible D match to TRBD1 (6 bases). Germline loops: CDR1 KGHSH, CDR2 LQKENI. The CDR3 runs to 13 residues. The germline V and J ends were trimmed by 7 bases and 1 base, with 10 bases remaining between them. In DNA, the CDR3 is TGTGCCAGCTACCAGGGGCAGAACACTGAAGCTTTCTTT. This gives the protein CASYQGQNTEAFF.

The chain is built from TRBV10-3 and TRBJ2-2; D is perhaps TRBD2 (7 bases). From germline, CDR1 is ENHRY and CDR2 SYGVKD. The CDR3 consists of 19 residues. This chain's CDR3 is CAPSTFHLRGRGDTGELFF. The CDR3 DNA is TGTGCTCCATCCACTTTTCATCTGCGGGGGCGAGGGGACACCGGGGAGCTGTTTTTT.

The V call is TRBV5-1, the J call TRBJ2-2; D not resolved. The CDR3 covers 14 residues. V gave up 0 bases and J gave up 6 bases, with 9 bases separating them. Germline lookup yields CDR1 SGHRS and CDR2 YFSETQ. CDR3 sequence: CASSLGPYAGELFF. Here the CDR3 DNA reads TGCGCCAGCAGCTTGGGGCCGTACGCCGGGGAGCTGTTTTTT.

V usage is TRBV5-8 and J usage is TRBJ1-1, with TRBD1 identical over 8 bases. CDR1 SGHTS and CDR2 YDEGEE come from the germline V gene. This CDR3 spans 16 amino acids. V lost 2 bases to trimming and J lost 5 bases; unmatched junction nucleotides: 11. CDR3 sequence (DNA): TGTGCCAGCAGCTTATATAAAGGACAGGGTTGGACTGAAGCTTTCTTT. Translating gives CASSLYKGQGWTEAFF.

The chain combines TRBV7-2 with TRBJ1-1, with D perhaps TRBD1 (5 bases). There are 14 residues in the CDR3. Germline V gene sequence: CDR1 SGHTA, CDR2 FQGNSA. V dropped 6 bases and J dropped 0 bases, with 11 bases sitting between them. The CDR3 loop is CASRTGTLNTEAFF. For the CDR3, the DNA is TGTGCCAGCAGGACGGGGACCTTGAACACTGAAGCTTTCTTT.

The V call is TRBV19, the J call TRBJ1-1; D uncertain. The germline V gene encodes CDR1 LNHDA and CDR2 SQIVND (reference sequence). The V end was cut by 3 bases, the J end by 1 base, with 9 bases between. This CDR3 spans 14 amino acids. CDR3 loop: CASSISSQNTEAFF. CDR3 bases: TGTGCCAGTAGTATTAGCAGCCAGAACACTGAAGCTTTCTTT.